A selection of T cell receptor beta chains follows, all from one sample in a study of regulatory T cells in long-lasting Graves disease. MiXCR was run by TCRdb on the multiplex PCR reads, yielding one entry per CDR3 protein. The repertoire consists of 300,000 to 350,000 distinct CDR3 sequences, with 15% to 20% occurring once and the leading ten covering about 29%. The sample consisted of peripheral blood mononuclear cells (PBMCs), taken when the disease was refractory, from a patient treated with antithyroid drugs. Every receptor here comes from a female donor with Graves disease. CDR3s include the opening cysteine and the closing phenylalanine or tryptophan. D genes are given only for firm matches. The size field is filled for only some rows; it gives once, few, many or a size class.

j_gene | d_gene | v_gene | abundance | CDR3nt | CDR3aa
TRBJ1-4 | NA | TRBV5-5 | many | TGTGCCAGCAGCTTGATCAGGGATAATGAAAAACTGTTTTTT | CASSLIRDNEKLFF
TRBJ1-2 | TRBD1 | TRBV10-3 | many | TGTGCCATCAGCGACCCATCCCGACAGGGAAATGGTGGCTACACCTTC | CAISDPSRQGNGGYTF
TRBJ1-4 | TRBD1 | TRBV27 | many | TGTGCCAGCAGATCCTGGGACAGGGAAAATGAAAAACTGTTTTTT | CASRSWDRENEKLFF
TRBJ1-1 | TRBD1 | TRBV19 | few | TGTGCCACTGAACAGGGGGCAGCCGGTATCAACTTCTTT | CATEQGAAGINFF
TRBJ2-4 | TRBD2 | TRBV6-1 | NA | TGTGCCAGCAGGCCAGCGGGGGTTGCCAAAAACATTCAGTACTTC | CASRPAGVAKNIQYF
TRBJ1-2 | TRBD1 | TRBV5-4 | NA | TGTGCCAGCAGCGCAGCACAGGGGGGGAACTATGGCTACACCTTC | CASSAAQGGNYGYTF
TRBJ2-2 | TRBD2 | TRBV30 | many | TGTGCCCGGGAGGAGACCATCCCACGGAACACCGGGGAGCTGTTTTTT | CAREETIPRNTGELFF
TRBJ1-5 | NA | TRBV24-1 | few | TGTGCCACCAGTGTTGGTAATCAGCCCCAGCATTTT | CATSVGNQPQHF
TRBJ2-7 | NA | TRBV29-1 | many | TGCAGCGTTGTTGGGCAGGGCGTTAGCGAGCAGTACTTC | CSVVGQGVSEQYF
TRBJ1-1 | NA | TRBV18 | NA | TGTGCCAGCTCCCTTCTCCAGACAGGGAACACTGAAGCTTTCTTT | CASSLLQTGNTEAFF
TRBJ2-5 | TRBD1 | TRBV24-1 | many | TGTGCCACCAGTAGCCGGGACAGCTGGTACCAAGAGACCCAGTACTTC | CATSSRDSWYQETQYF
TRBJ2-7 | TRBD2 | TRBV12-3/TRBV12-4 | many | TGTGCCAGCGCTCCCCCAGCGGGGGCCTACGAGCAGTACTTC | CASAPPAGAYEQYF
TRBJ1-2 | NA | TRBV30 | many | TGTGCCTGGAGTGAAGGCTATGGCTACACCTTC | CAWSEGYGYTF
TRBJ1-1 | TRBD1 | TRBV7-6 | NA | TGTGCCAGCAGCTGGGTCCCGGGACAGGGGGACACTGAAGCTTTCTTT | CASSWVPGQGDTEAFF
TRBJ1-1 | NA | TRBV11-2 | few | TGTGCCAGCAGCCGCGGGGCCCCAAAGGCTTTCTTT | CASSRGAPKAFF
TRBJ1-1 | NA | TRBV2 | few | TGTGCCAGCAGAGTAATAAACACTGAAGCTTTCTTT | CASRVINTEAFF
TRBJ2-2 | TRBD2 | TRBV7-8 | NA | TGTGCCAGCAGCTACCCGAATAACGGAGCGGGAGGCAACGGGGAGCTGTTTTTT | CASSYPNNGAGGNGELFF
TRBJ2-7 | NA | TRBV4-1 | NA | TGCGCCAGCAGCCAAGGTCCGGTGGGGGGACGAACCTACGAGCAGTACTTC | CASSQGPVGGRTYEQYF
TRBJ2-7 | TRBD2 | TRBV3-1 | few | TGTGCCAGCAGCCAAGATCTACTAGCGGGAGCTAAATACGAGCAGTACTTC | CASSQDLLAGAKYEQYF
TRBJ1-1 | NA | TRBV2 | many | TGTGCCAGCATCAGGAACACTGAAGCTTTCTTT | CASIRNTEAFF
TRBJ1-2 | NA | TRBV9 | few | TGTGCCAGCAGCGGACGATGGAGCGGCTACACCTTC | CASSGRWSGYTF
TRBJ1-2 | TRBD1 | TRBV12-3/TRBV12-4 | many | TGTGCCAGCAACTCAGGGACAGGGTATAACTATGGCTACACCTTC | CASNSGTGYNYGYTF
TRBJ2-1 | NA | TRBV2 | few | TGTGCCAGCAGTGAGGGACTGGCCCCTAACAATGAGCAGTTCTTC | CASSEGLAPNNEQFF
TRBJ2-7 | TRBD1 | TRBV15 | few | TGTGCCACCAGTTTAGGACAGGGGGCTGCCTACGAGCAGTACTTC | CATSLGQGAAYEQYF
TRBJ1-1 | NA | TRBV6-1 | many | TGTGCCAGCACCTTACCGGGGGCCCTGGCCACTGAAGCTTTCTTT | CASTLPGALATEAFF
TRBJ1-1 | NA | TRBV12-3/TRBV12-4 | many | TGTGCCAGCAGTTTGCAGGGGATCGCTGGAGCTTTCTTT | CASSLQGIAGAFF
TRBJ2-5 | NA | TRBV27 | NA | TGTGCCAGCAGCCTCCCTAGAGGGCCTCAAGAGACCCAGTACTTC | CASSLPRGPQETQYF
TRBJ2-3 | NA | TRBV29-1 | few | TGCAGCGTTGAAGAACCGGAGTCAGATACGCAGTATTTT | CSVEEPESDTQYF
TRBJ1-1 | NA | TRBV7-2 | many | TGTGCCAGCAGGAGTGGTTGGATGAACACTGAAGCTTTCTTT | CASRSGWMNTEAFF
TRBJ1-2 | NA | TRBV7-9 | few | TGTGCCAGCAGTTTGTCCCTAACGACACCGGCAGACTATGGCTACACCTTC | CASSLSLTTPADYGYTF
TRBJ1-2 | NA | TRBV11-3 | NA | TGTGCCAGCAGCTTACGTTCAGGGCCTAGGGGCTACACCTTC | CASSLRSGPRGYTF
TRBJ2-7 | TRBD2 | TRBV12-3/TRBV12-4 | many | TGTGCCAGCAGTTGGGCGGGAGCGGGCGAGCAGTACTTC | CASSWAGAGEQYF
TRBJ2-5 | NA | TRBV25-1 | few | TGTGCCAGCAGTGAATCCTGGTCAAGAGAGACCCAGTACTTC | CASSESWSRETQYF
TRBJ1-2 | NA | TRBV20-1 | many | TGCAGTGCTCCCGCATGGTCGGGCTATGGCTACACCTTC | CSAPAWSGYGYTF
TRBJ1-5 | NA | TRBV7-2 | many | TGTGCCAGCAGCAAAGCGGCCAGAAATCAGCCCCAGCATTTT | CASSKAARNQPQHF
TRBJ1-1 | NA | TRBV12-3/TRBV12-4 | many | TGTGCCAGCAGTTTACGATACAGTATATCAGCTTCTTTCTTT | CASSLRYSISASFF
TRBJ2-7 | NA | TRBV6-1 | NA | TGTGCCAGCAGACCGGAGGGACTCTACGAGCAGTACTTC | CASRPEGLYEQYF
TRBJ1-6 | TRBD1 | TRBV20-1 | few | TGCAGTGCTAGGGACCCGGGGACAGGGGTTTATAATTCACCCCTCCACTTT | CSARDPGTGVYNSPLHF
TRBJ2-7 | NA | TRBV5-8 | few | TGTGCCAGCAGCTTAACTCCCTACTACGAGCAGTACTTC | CASSLTPYYEQYF
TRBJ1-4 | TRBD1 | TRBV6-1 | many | TGTGCCAGCAGCGCCGGGACAGTTAATGAAAAACTGTTTTTT | CASSAGTVNEKLFF
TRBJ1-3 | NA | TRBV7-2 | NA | TGTGCCAGCAGCTTAGTGGAGGCAGGGTACACCATATATTTT | CASSLVEAGYTIYF
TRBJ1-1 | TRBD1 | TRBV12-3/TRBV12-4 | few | TGTGCCAGCAGTTTAGCGTTACAGGGGAGCACTGAAGCTTTCTTT | CASSLALQGSTEAFF
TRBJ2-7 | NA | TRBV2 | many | TGTGCCAGCAGTGAGGTCAGGGTAACCTACGAGCAGTACTTC | CASSEVRVTYEQYF
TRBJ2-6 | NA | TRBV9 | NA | TGTGCCAGCAGCGGACGGGCTGGGGCCAACGTCCTGACTTTC | CASSGRAGANVLTF
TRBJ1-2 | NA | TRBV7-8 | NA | TGTGCCAGCAGCCCTAATCCCAGCTATGGCTACACCTTC | CASSPNPSYGYTF
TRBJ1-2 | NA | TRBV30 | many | TGTGCCTGGACTCACAGAGGGATGCTAGGAGGCTACACCTTC | CAWTHRGMLGGYTF
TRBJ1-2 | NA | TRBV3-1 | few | TGTGCCAGCAGCCAGGGGGCGCGAAACTATGGCTACACCTTC | CASSQGARNYGYTF
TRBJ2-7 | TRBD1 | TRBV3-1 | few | TGTGCCAGCAGCCAGCCCGACAGGGGGCACGAGCAGTACTTC | CASSQPDRGHEQYF
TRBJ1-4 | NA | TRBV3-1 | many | TGTGCCAGCAGTTTTGGGGCCGAAAAACTGTTTTTT | CASSFGAEKLFF
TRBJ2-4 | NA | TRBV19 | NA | TGTGCCAGTAGTAGGTTGGCAGGGACACTAGCCAAAAACATTCAGTACTTC | CASSRLAGTLAKNIQYF
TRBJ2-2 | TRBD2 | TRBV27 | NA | TGTGCCAGCAGCTTCGGGACTAGCGGTCGGACCGGGGAGCTGTTTTTT | CASSFGTSGRTGELFF
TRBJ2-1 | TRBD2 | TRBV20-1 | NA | TGCAGTGCTAGACCGACTAGCGGATCCTACAATGAGCAGTTCTTC | CSARPTSGSYNEQFF
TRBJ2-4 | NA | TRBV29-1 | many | TGCAGCGTTGAAGAAGGCGGCCCAGCAAGGCTAGCCAAAAACATTCAGTACTTC | CSVEEGGPARLAKNIQYF
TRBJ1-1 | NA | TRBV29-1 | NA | TGCAGCGATGATAAGGTTACGGCTTTCTTT | CSDDKVTAFF
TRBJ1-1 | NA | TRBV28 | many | TGTGCCAGCAGTTTTTCTGAAGCTTTCTTT | CASSFSEAFF
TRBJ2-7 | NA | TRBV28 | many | TGTGCCAGCAGCAGGACTGCCCCGCGCGAGCAGTACTTC | CASSRTAPREQYF
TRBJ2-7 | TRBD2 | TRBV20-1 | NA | TGCAGTGCTAGAGGAGGATCCGGGACTAGCGGACCCTACGAGCAGTACTTC | CSARGGSGTSGPYEQYF
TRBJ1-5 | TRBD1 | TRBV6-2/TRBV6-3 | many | TGTGCCAGCAGTGCCCGGGACAGGCTCCAGAGTCGGCATTTT | CASSARDRLQSRHF
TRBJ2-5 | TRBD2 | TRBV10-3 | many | TGTGCCATCAGTGATGCTAGCGGTTTGACCCAGTACTTC | CAISDASGLTQYF
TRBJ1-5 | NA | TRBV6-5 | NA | TGTGCCAGCAGTTATCCCATTGGGGTGAGCAATCAGCCCCAGCATTTT | CASSYPIGVSNQPQHF